Each of the 22 T cell receptor beta chains below was sequenced from the same sample in a study of blood T cell repertoires in COVID-19 (dated by TCRdb to 2020 to 2021). The method behind the library was the immunoSEQ multiplex PCR assay. Drawn from immuneACCESS, this table holds only the in-frame rearrangements with V and J called that TCRdb kept. Clones are partly lost; checked studies trace under half to an unresolved V gene and leave the rest unexplained. The sample table lists 150,000 to 200,000 clones, around 85% of them with a count of one. Clones ranked in the top ten supply approximately 7% of the sample. Input material: peripheral blood. All receptors come from a man older than 75 with COVID-19, enrolled during active disease.

V and J are TRBV28 and TRBJ1-5; 8 positions agree with TRBD1. V shed 1 base and J 5 bases; nucleotides not matched to a gene: 1. The CDR3 is made up of 14 amino acids. In germline, CDR1 is MDHEN, CDR2 SYDVKM. The CDR3 here is CASSLLQGDQPQHF. CDR3 bases: TGTGCCAGCAGTTTATTACAGGGGGATCAGCCCCAGCATTTT. The full variable domain, its missing parts supplied by reference TRBV28 and TRBJ1-5, is DVKVTQSSRYLVKRTGEKVFLECVQDMDHENMFWYRQDPGLGLRLIYFSYDVKMKEKGDIPEGYSVSREKKERFSLILESASTNQTSMYLCASSLLQGDQPQHFGDGTRLSIL.

CDR3 amino acids: CASRGGLNTGELFF. Here the CDR3 DNA reads TGTGCCAGCCGGGGGGGCCTAAACACCGGGGAGCTGTTTTTT. The chain combines TRBV9 with TRBJ2-2, with 8 bases matching TRBD2. This CDR3 spans 14 amino acids. The germline V gene has CDR1 SGDLS and CDR2 YYNGEE. J lost 2 bases, V lost 7 bases, and 4 bases had no gene match.

This clone occurred many times. V usage is TRBV7-9 and J usage is TRBJ2-1; 7 bases map to TRBD1. The CDR3 is 14 residues long. V lost 5 bases and J lost 3; bases outside the gene matches: 4. Per germline, CDR1 SEHNR and CDR2 FQNEAQ (reference sequence). For the CDR3, the DNA is TGTGCCAGCAGCCAAGGGGGCCACTACAATGAGCAGTTCTTC. As protein: CASSQGGHYNEQFF.

This clone was found once. The CDR3 bases are TGTGCCGGGAGGGCTAATGAAAAACTGTTTTTT. It yields the protein CAGRANEKLFF. The V gene is TRBV6-6, the J gene TRBJ1-4; D ambiguous. The germline gives CDR1 MNHNY, CDR2 SVGAGI (reference sequence). V was clipped by 11 bases and J by 3 bases, with 7 bases between them. The CDR3 has 11 residues.

The chain uses TRBV21-1 and TRBJ2-7; whether TRBD2, the table's D call, matches the DNA was not checked. TRBV21-1 is marked as a pseudogene. This CDR3 contains 16 residues. The CDR3 coding sequence is TGTGCCAGCAGCATAGGACCAACGGGGTCCGTCTACGAGCAGTACTTC. This encodes CASSIGPTGSVYEQYF.

This clone was seen a single time. This chain joins TRBV4-1 and TRBJ2-7; 8 nucleotides agree with TRBD2. CDR1 is MGHRA, CDR2 YSYEKL, per germline. J lost 0 bases, V lost 9 bases, and 7 bases had no gene match. The CDR3 sequence is 14 residues long. The CDR3: CASVSGDFSYEQYF. The CDR3 DNA sequence: TGCGCCAGTGTTAGCGGGGACTTCTCCTACGAGCAGTACTTC.

Concerning this clone: Other DNA sequences in the same sample also yield this CDR3. This sequence joins TRBV18 and TRBJ1-2; D is undetermined. Per the germline V gene, CDR1 is KGHSH and CDR2 is LQKENI. Trimming cost V 2 bases and J 8 bases, with 6 bases left between them. This CDR3 is 11 amino acids long. CDR3 DNA sequence: TGTGCCAGCTCACCAGGTCAGGGCTACACCTTC. The encoded protein is CASSPGQGYTF.

V is TRBV4-1 and J is TRBJ2-7; 8 bases align to TRBD1. The CDR3 has 14 residues. J was trimmed by 2 bases and V by 2 bases; bases with no gene match: 2. Germline CDR1 reads MGHRA; CDR2 reads YSYEKL. The DNA of the CDR3 is TGCGCCAGCAGCCAACAGACAGGGGCCTACGAGCAGTACTTC. Translated: CASSQQTGAYEQYF.

This chain connects TRBV24-1 to TRBJ2-1; 14 nucleotides align to TRBD2. The J segment lost 4 bases and the V segment lost 2 bases, leaving 0 bases of the junction unmatched. The CDR3 consists of 16 residues. Germline loops: CDR1 KGHDR, CDR2 SFDVKD. CDR3 loop: CATSDWTSGGYNEQFF. The CDR3 DNA sequence: TGTGCCACCAGTGATTGGACTAGCGGGGGGTACAATGAGCAGTTCTTC.

The chain carries TRBV6-4 and TRBJ2-2; 12 nucleotides line up with TRBD2. The CDR3 is 15 residues long. Germline values: CDR1 MRHNA, CDR2 SNTAGT. The junction had 1 base not matched to a gene; V was cut back by 5 bases and J by 3 bases. The CDR3 loop reads CASSWTSGDTGELFF. Written as DNA, the CDR3 is TGTGCCAGCAGTTGGACTAGCGGGGACACCGGGGAGCTGTTTTTT.

This clone was seen only once. The chain is built from TRBV5-3 and TRBJ2-7, with TRBD1 matching over 7 bases. TRBV5-3 is recorded as an ORF, its role being uncertain. J gave up 3 bases and V 8 bases, and 5 bases lay outside the gene matches. The CDR3 is 12 amino acids. CDR3 sequence reads: CARDGDSYEQYF. The CDR3 DNA reads as TGTGCCAGGGACGGGGACAGCTACGAGCAGTACTTC.

In DNA, the CDR3 is TGTGCCAGCACCGTCGTGACTTCTCAAGAGACCCAGTACTTC. This translates into CASTVVTSQETQYF. This chain uses TRBV7-9 with TRBJ2-5, with D unresolved. Germline V gene sequence: CDR1 SEHNR, CDR2 FQNEAQ (reference sequence). This CDR3 has 14 amino acids. Trimming removed 7 bases at V and 2 bases at J, with 14 bases between.

V is TRBV7-9 and J is TRBJ1-4; D is undetermined. This CDR3 region has 16 residues. Trimming removed 2 bases at V and 1 base at J, with 11 bases between. Germline V gene lookup returns CDR1 SEHNR and CDR2 FQNEAQ (reference sequence). The CDR3 loop reads CASSLSVTGTNEKLFF. The DNA of the CDR3 is TGTGCCAGCAGCTTAAGTGTAACGGGAACTAATGAAAAACTGTTTTTT. Full variable domain (outside the CDR3, taken from reference TRBV7-9 and TRBJ1-4): DTGVSQNPRHKITKRGQNVTFRCDPISEHNRLYWYRQTLGQGPEFLTYFQNEAQLEKSRLLSDRFSAERPKGSFSTLEIQRTEQGDSAMYLCASSLSVTGTNEKLFFGSGTQLSVL.

This clone is a singleton in its sample. This chain connects TRBV18 to TRBJ2-5; D remains unclear. This CDR3 region has 13 residues. Trimming pared 3 bases from V and 2 bases from J, leaving 7 bases between. The germline gives CDR1 KGHSH, CDR2 LQKENI. CDR3 region: CASSPGEQETQYF. Written as DNA, the CDR3 is TGTGCCAGCTCACCCGGAGAACAAGAGACCCAGTACTTC.

As for this clone: One end of the junction does not line up with germline, which may come from a read error. J is TRBJ2-3 and V is TRBV12-3 or TRBV12-4; possibly TRBD1 for D (5 bases). CDR3 length equals 12 residues. The CDR3 here is CASSQMGPLLSF. The CDR3 nucleotides are TGTGCCAGCAGTCAAATGGGGCCGCTCCTTTCGTTT.

V usage is TRBV19 and J usage is TRBJ2-5, with 9 bases aligning to TRBD1. The length of the CDR3 is 14 residues. Losses at the gene ends were 7 bases for V and 4 bases for J; bases not matched to a gene: 7. CDR1 is LNHDA and CDR2 is SQIVND in the germline V gene (reference sequence). The CDR3 DNA follows: TGTGCCAGTAAGGACAGGGGCTATGGAGAGACCCAGTACTTC. This translates into CASKDRGYGETQYF.

V gene TRBV12-3 or TRBV12-4 combines with J gene TRBJ1-2, with 8 bases lining up with TRBD1. This CDR3 is built from 13 residues. The ends lost 6 bases at V and 4 bases at J; junction bases unmatched: 4. DNA of the CDR3: TGTGCCAGCAGCTCGGACAGGGCCTATGGCTACACCTTC. Its protein is CASSSDRAYGYTF.

The chain carries TRBV25-1 and TRBJ2-3; TRBD1 is a possible D gene (6 bases). The CDR3 has 15 residues. Trimming cost V 3 bases and J 2 bases, with 12 bases left between them. Germline CDR1 reads MGHDK; CDR2 reads SYGVNS. CDR3 in DNA: TGTGCCAGCAGTGATCAGACAGGTGTCACAGATACGCAGTATTTT. Protein: CASSDQTGVTDTQYF.

The chain uses TRBV12-3 or TRBV12-4 and TRBJ1-2; 9 bases agree with TRBD1. V lost 6 bases, J lost 4 bases, and 3 bases stayed unmatched. The CDR3 has 13 residues. For the CDR3, the DNA is TGTGCCAGCAGGTTGACAGGGGGCTATGGCTACACCTTC. Residues: CASRLTGGYGYTF.

This chain uses TRBV7-2 with TRBJ2-3, with 7 bases lining up with TRBD2. V was pared by 3 bases and J by 2 bases, with 2 bases of the junction left unmatched. Germline CDR1 reads SGHTA; CDR2 reads FQGNSA. CDR3 length: 14 residues. CDR3 in DNA: TGTGCCAGCAGCTTGGGAGGGGCCACAGATACGCAGTATTTT. It codes for CASSLGGATDTQYF.

The gene calls are TRBV5-4 and TRBJ2-3, with 8 bases identical to TRBD2. Germline CDR1 is SGHNT and CDR2 is YYREEE (reference sequence). The trim removed 0 bases at V and 7 bases at J, leaving 13 bases unmatched. This CDR3 has 17 amino acids. The CDR3 loop reads CASSLASGGVIKYTQYF. As DNA, the CDR3 is TGTGCCAGCAGCTTGGCATCGGGAGGGGTAATTAAGTATACGCAGTATTTT.

The rearrangement uses TRBV20-1 and TRBJ2-7; D is unclear. This CDR3 contains 11 residues. Per germline, CDR1 DFQATT and CDR2 SNEGSKA (reference sequence). V was trimmed by 7 bases and J by 2 bases, leaving 9 bases between them. This chain's CDR3 is CSVRIAYEQYF. CDR3 DNA sequence: TGCAGTGTCAGGATCGCCTACGAGCAGTACTTC.